The entry below gives a single T cell receptor (beta chain) sequence along with its context. Its antigen remains unknown. Researchers ran the PCR with 60 Vbeta and 13 Jbeta primers. Sequencing used immunoSEQ multiplex PCR; TCRdb keeps in-frame clones, though not all of them. The sample holds roughly 130,000 clones, around 72% seen once. There are 17 residues in the CDR3. CDR1 is LNHDA, CDR2 SQIVND, per germline (reference sequence). V lost 4 bases, J lost 2 bases, and 14 bases stayed unmatched. The data belong to a study of cytomegalovirus exposure and HLA in healthy donors. About the study: The Caucasian-associated ancestry cluster contained roughly four fifths of the approximately 390 genotyped donors.

The study's findings and limits: Later on, a genetic analysis was performed. It linked a missense variant in DCLRE1C with V- and J-gene trimming of TCR beta. Later analysis showed TCR association rates varying by HLA locus, highest for DRB1 and lowest for HLA-C. Immune exposure information comprised only CMV serostatus.

The source of this sequence is a man aged 18 to 29 in good health and CMV-seropositive. The chain uses TRBV19 and TRBJ2-7; 7 positions agree with TRBD1. Sequenced input: PBMCs. CDR3 in amino acids: CASSRRQGGVYPYEQYF. The CDR3 region has the DNA TGTGCCAGTAGTAGGAGACAGGGTGGGGTTTACCCCTACGAGCAGTACTTC.